A few counts support the clone carrying this T cell receptor (beta chain). Antigen specificity is unknown. This specimen comes from a study of T cell repertoires in cytomegalovirus infection. The overall study: CMV infection plus the matching HLA type was flagged by public TCR beta signatures.

TCRdb processed the reads anew with MiXCR; each CDR3 protein has one entry. The sample includes 650,000 to 900,000 distinct CDR3 sequences, 29% seen only once; the top ten take about an eighth. Germline lookup yields CDR1 SNHLY and CDR2 FYNNEI. V was pared by 5 bases and J by 3 bases, with 17 bases between. The CDR3 length is 16 residues. This TCR was recovered from a human donor in good health (CMV status not recorded). Some clones in this sample may be carry-over from other donors' samples. The chain joins TRBV2 to TRBJ2-1; the D gene is possibly TRBD2 (6 bases). Specimen: cultured CD8+ T cells from PBMCs, collected from culture after CMV antigen stimulation. Here the CDR3 reads CASSQEGTLNYNEQFF. The CDR3 DNA reads TGTGCCAGCAGTCAGGAGGGAACGCTCAACTACAATGAGCAGTTCTTC.